This paragraph covers one TCR beta chain sequence. Its antigen is as yet unknown. The data stem from a study of shared clonotypes between healthy human individuals. Regarding the study as a whole: Blood was the sole source, and tissue repertoires probably differ. Deeper or shallower sequencing was expected to change how clonotypes are shared among donors.

Genomic DNA per cell subset filled all wells of several immunoSEQ plates. Using immunoSEQ multiplex PCR, the repertoire was profiled, and TCRdb retains in-frame clones only, with some absent. This sample has about 1 million clones, with approximately 70% found just once. CDR1 is MGHRA and CDR2 is YSYEKL in the germline V gene. The CDR3 spans 13 residues. With 2 bases removed from V and 0 bases from J, the gap between germline ends came to 4 bases. The TCR was taken from a man aged 18 to 30 in good health. The sequencing input was memory CD4+ T cells sorted from blood. Subset denoted: CD45RA-negative fraction. V and J are TRBV4-1 and TRBJ1-2; no clear D. The CDR3 nucleotides are TGCGCCAGCAGCCAACTCGCTAACTATGGCTACACCTTC. Translated, it gives CASSQLANYGYTF.